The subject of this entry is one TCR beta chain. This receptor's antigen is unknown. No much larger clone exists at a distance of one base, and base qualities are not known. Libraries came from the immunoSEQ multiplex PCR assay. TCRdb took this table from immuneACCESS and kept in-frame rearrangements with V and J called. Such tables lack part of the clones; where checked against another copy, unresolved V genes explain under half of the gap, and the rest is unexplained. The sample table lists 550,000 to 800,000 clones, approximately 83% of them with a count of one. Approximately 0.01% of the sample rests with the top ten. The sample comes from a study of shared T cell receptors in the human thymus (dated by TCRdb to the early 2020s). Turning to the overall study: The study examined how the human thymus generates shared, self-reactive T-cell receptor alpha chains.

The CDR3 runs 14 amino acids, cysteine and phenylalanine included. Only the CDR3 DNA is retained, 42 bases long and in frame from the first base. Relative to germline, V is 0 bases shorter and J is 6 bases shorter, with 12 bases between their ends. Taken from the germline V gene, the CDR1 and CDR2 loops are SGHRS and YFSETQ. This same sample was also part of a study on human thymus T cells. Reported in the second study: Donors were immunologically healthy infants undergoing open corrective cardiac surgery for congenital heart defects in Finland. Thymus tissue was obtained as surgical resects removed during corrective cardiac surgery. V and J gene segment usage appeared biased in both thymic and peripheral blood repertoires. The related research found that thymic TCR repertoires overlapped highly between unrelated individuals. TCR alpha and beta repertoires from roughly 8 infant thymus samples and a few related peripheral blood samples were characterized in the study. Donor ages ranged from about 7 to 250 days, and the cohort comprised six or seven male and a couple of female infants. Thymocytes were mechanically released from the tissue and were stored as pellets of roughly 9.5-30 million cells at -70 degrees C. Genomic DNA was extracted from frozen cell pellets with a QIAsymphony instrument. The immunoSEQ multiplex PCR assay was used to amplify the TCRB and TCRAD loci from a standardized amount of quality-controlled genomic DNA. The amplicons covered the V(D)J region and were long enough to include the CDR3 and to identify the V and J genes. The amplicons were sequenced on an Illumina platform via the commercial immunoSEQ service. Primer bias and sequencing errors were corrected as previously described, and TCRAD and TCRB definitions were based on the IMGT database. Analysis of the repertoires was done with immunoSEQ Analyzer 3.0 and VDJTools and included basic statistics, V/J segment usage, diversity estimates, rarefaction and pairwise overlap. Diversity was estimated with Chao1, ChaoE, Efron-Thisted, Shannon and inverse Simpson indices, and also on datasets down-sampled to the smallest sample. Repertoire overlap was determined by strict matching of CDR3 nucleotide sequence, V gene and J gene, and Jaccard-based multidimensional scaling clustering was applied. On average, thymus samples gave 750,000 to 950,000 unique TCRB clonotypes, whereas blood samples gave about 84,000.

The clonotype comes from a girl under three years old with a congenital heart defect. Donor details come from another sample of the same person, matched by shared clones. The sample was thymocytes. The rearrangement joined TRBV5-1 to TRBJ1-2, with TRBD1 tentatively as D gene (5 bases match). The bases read TGCGCCAGCAGCTTGGGCAGGGCAGTTAATGGCTACACCTTC. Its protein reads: CASSLGRAVNGYTF.